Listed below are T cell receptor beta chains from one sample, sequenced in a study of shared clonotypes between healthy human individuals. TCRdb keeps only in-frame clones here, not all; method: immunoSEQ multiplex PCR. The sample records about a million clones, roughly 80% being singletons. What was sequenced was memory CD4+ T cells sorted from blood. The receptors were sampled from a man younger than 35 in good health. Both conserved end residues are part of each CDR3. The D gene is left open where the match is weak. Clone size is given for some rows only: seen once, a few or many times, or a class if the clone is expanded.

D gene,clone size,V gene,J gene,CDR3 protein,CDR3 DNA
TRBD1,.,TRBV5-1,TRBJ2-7,CASSDPGQSGEQYF,TGCGCCAGCAGCGACCCGGGACAGAGCGGCGAGCAGTACTTC
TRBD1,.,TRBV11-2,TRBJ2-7,CASSRTGVEQYF,TGTGCCAGCAGCCGGACAGGGGTCGAGCAGTACTTC
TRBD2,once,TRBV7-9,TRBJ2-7,CASSFPSGGAEQYF,TGTGCCAGCAGCTTCCCTAGCGGGGGGGCCGAGCAGTACTTC
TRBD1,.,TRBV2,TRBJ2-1,CASTRDRAINEQFF,TGTGCCAGCACCCGGGACAGGGCGATCAATGAGCAGTTCTTC
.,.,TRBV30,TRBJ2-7,CAWNPIGSYEQYF,TGTGCCTGGAACCCTATTGGCTCCTACGAGCAGTACTTC
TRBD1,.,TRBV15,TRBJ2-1,CATSRPQGARYNEQFF,TGTGCCACCAGCAGACCTCAGGGGGCGCGGTACAATGAGCAGTTCTTC
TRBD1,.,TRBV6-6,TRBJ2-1,CASSRGQDNEQFF,TGTGCCAGCAGCCGAGGACAGGACAATGAGCAGTTCTTC
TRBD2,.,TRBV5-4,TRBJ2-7,CASSLAGVHEQYF,TGTGCCAGCAGCTTAGCGGGAGTCCACGAGCAGTACTTC
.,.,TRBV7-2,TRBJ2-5,CASSAQGGQETQYF,TGTGCCAGCAGCGCACAGGGAGGGCAAGAGACCCAGTACTTC
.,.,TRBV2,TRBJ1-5,CASSEDELRHRSPQHF,TGTGCCAGCAGTGAAGATGAATTGAGGCACCGGAGCCCCCAGCATTTT
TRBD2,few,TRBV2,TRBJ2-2,CASSLQAGGRTGELFF,TGTGCCAGCAGTCTCCAGGCGGGAGGGAGAACCGGGGAGCTGTTTTTT
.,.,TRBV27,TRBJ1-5,CASSGGNNQPQHF,TGTGCCAGCAGTGGGGGTAACAATCAGCCCCAGCATTTT
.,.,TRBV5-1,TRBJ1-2,CASISEANGYTF,TGCGCCAGCATCTCGGAAGCCAATGGCTACACCTTC
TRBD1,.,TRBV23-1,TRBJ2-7,CASSQPTGPKVGEQYF,TGCGCCAGCAGTCAACCGACAGGGCCCAAGGTTGGCGAGCAGTACTTC
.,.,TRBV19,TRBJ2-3,CASSRDTGLDTQYF,TGTGCCAGTAGCAGGGACACCGGGCTGGATACGCAGTATTTT
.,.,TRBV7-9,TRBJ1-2,CASSLTANYGYTF,TGTGCCAGCAGCTTGACAGCTAACTATGGCTACACCTTC
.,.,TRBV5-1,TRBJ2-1,CASSLAGELSYNEQFF,TGCGCCAGCAGCTTGGCGGGGGAACTTTCCTACAATGAGCAGTTCTTC
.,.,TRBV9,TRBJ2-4,CASSVVGGSDIQYF,TGTGCCAGCAGCGTAGTGGGGGGTTCGGACATTCAGTACTTC
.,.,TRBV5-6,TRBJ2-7,CASSNPTSNEQYF,TGTGCCAGCAGCAACCCGACTAGTAACGAGCAGTACTTC
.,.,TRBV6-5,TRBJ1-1,CASSPEWGAGAFF,TGTGCCAGCAGCCCCGAATGGGGGGCAGGAGCTTTCTTT
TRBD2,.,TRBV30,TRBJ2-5,CAWSPPGLASQETQYF,TGTGCCTGGAGTCCTCCGGGACTAGCTTCCCAAGAGACCCAGTACTTC
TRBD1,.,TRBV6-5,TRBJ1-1,CASILTGTEAFF,TGTGCCAGCATCCTGACAGGGACTGAAGCTTTCTTT
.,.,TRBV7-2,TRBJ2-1,CASSLRGSGLDEQFF,TGTGCCAGCAGCTTACGTGGGAGCGGATTGGATGAGCAGTTCTTC
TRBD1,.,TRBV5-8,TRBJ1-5,CASSLGQGDWEPQHF,TGTGCCAGCAGCTTGGGCCAGGGGGATTGGGAGCCCCAGCATTTT
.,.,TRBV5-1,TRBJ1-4,CASSSQGKGEKLFF,TGCGCCAGCAGCTCCCAGGGGAAAGGGGAAAAACTGTTTTTT
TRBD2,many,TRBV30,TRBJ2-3,CAWSDRASGRYFTDTQYF,TGTGCCTGGAGTGACCGGGCTAGCGGGAGGTACTTCACAGATACGCAGTATTTT